The present TCR beta chain was sequenced within a study of regulatory T cells in long-lasting Graves disease. There are 14 residues in the CDR3. Germline trimming cut 5 bases from V and 3 bases from J; bases unmatched to any gene: 7. The germline V gene encodes CDR1 MDHEN and CDR2 SYDVKM. Researchers made TCR beta libraries by using iRepertoire HTBI primers and running Arm-PCR on CDR3 regions. TCRdb passed the multiplex PCR reads through MiXCR, listing each CDR3 protein once. The sample lists some 560,000 distinct CDR3 sequences; about 16% were seen once. Time point denoted: newly diagnosed GD, antithyroid drugs for less than 3 months. RNA from PBMCs was the source of the TCR library. Patients with Graves' disease were diagnosed by American Thyroid Association guidelines. From an endocrinology department in Xi'an, China, came the patients. There are many counts of this clonotype. The data also belong to a second study, concerning T cells in Graves' hyperthyroidism and ophthalmopathy. As that report states: HTBI primers were the set used in a first-round RT-PCR of the TCR CDR3. Ophthalmopathy was identified by the model a median about 6.8 months ahead of onset.

The TCR was taken from a woman aged 35 to 59 with Graves disease. Sequenced material: peripheral blood mononuclear cells (PBMCs), taken at new diagnosis, from a patient treated with antithyroid drugs. V usage is TRBV28 and J usage is TRBJ2-7; 7 bases match TRBD1. The CDR3 DNA sequence: TGTGCCAGCAGTCCCTCGGGACAGAGCTACGAGCAGTACTTC. It yields the protein CASSPSGQSYEQYF.